One and the same sample provided the 18 T cell receptor beta chains below, sequenced in a study of T cells after yellow fever vaccination. TCRdb called the 5' RACE reads again in MiXCR, with one record for every CDR3 protein. The sample carries around 590,000 distinct CDR3 sequences, over 9% recorded once. The sequences come from PBMCs, collected on the day of the yellow fever booster vaccination. The source is a man younger than 45 who received the YFV17D yellow fever vaccine.

The chain links TRBV7-9 to TRBJ1-5; no firm D call. V lost 5 bases and J lost 3, with 14 bases in between. Germline loops: CDR1 SEHNR, CDR2 FQNEAQ (reference sequence). The CDR3 sequence is 15 residues long. The CDR3: CASSPPLGDNQPQHF. The CDR3 DNA is TGTGCCAGCAGCCCCCCGCTCGGGGACAATCAGCCCCAGCATTTT. The full variable domain, its missing parts supplied by reference TRBV7-9 and TRBJ1-5, is DTGVSQNPRHKITKRGQNVTFRCDPISEHNRLYWYRQTLGQGPEFLTYFQNEAQLEKSRLLSDRFSAERPKGSFSTLEIQRTEQGDSAMYLCASSPPLGDNQPQHFGDGTRLSIL.

The genes are TRBV27 and TRBJ2-6, with D unresolved. Germline V gives CDR1 MNHEY, CDR2 SMNVEV (reference sequence). V was clipped by 3 bases and J by 0 bases, with 12 bases between them. The CDR3 has 17 residues. The CDR3 nucleotides read TGTGCCAGCAGTTTCGACGTCAGGTCCTCTGGGGCCAACGTCCTGACTTTC. Protein: CASSFDVRSSGANVLTF.

The V call is TRBV20-1, the J call TRBJ1-1, with D maybe TRBD1 (5 bases). Between the trimmed V and J ends, which lost 5 bases and 5 bases, there was a span of 12 bases. Germline CDR1 DFQATT, CDR2 SNEGSKA (reference sequence). The CDR3 is made up of 12 amino acids. CDR3 protein: CSAGQGGTEAFF. The DNA of the CDR3 is TGCAGTGCTGGGCAGGGAGGGACTGAAGCTTTCTTT.

This clonotype appeared a few times. This chain connects TRBV18 to TRBJ2-7; possible D gene TRBD2, 5 bases. CDR3 length: 14 residues. Deletions cut 1 base from V and 6 bases from J, with 13 bases between. Looked up from germline, CDR1 is KGHSH and CDR2 is LQKENI. The CDR3 here is CASSPQPGGVEQYF. The DNA for the CDR3 is TGTGCCAGCTCACCACAGCCAGGAGGAGTCGAGCAGTACTTC.

This clonotype appeared a few times. The chain employs TRBV11-2 and TRBJ1-4; a weak D match, TRBD1 (6 bases). The germline V and J ends were trimmed by 6 bases and 8 bases, with 16 bases remaining between them. The V gene's germline CDR1 is SGHAT and CDR2 FQNNGV. The CDR3 runs to 14 residues. CDR3 region: CASRPGGALEKLFF. The CDR3 region has the DNA TGTGCCAGCAGACCGGGGGGCGCTCTGGAAAAACTGTTTTTT.

The chain recombines TRBV7-8 with TRBJ2-7, with D maybe TRBD1 (6 bases). V was trimmed by 5 bases and J by 5 bases, leaving 16 bases between them. This CDR3 comprises 14 residues. Germline V gene data show CDR1 as SGHVS and CDR2 as FQNEAQ. Here the CDR3 DNA reads TGTGCCAGCAGCACTACCGGGACACCGAACGAGCAGTACTTC. Protein product: CASSTTGTPNEQYF. Looking up the rest from reference TRBV7-8 and TRBJ2-7 gives the full variable domain: GAGVSQSPRYKVAKRGQDVALRCDPISGHVSLFWYQQALGQGPEFLTYFQNEAQLDKSGLPSDRFFAERPEGSVSTLKIQRTQQEDSAVYLCASSTTGTPNEQYFGPGTRLTVT.

In this sample, this clonotype turned up many times. The chain employs TRBV20-1 and TRBJ1-1, with no clear D. The germline gives CDR1 DFQATT, CDR2 SNEGSKA (reference sequence). Trimming left V 3 bases short and J 0 bases short, with 8 bases between. The CDR3 has 13 residues. The CDR3 reads CSASEVLNTEAFF. CDR3 bases: TGCAGTGCTAGTGAGGTCTTGAACACTGAAGCTTTCTTT.

This clonotype has only a few counts. CDR3 region: CASSLDGRAGNTEAFF. CDR3 in DNA: TGCGCCAGCAGCTTGGACGGCAGGGCGGGTAACACTGAAGCTTTCTTT. The gene calls are TRBV5-1 and TRBJ1-1; a possible D gene is TRBD1 (5 bases). This CDR3 has 16 amino acids. Germline V lookup: CDR1 SGHRS, CDR2 YFSETQ. V shed 0 bases and J shed 2 bases, with 14 bases lying between them. Full variable domain (remainder filled in from reference TRBV5-1 and TRBJ1-1): KAGVTQTPRYLIKTRGQQVTLSCSPISGHRSVSWYQQTPGQGLQFLFEYFSETQRNKGNFPGRFSGRQFSNSRSEMNVSTLELGDSALYLCASSLDGRAGNTEAFFGQGTRLTVV.

The gene calls are TRBV20-1 and TRBJ1-2, with no clear D. The ends were cut back, 6 bases at V and 4 bases at J, with 9 bases in the middle. Germline V gene lookup returns CDR1 DFQATT and CDR2 SNEGSKA (reference sequence). The CDR3 is 11 residues long. CDR3 in amino acids: CSAPESYGYTF. CDR3 coding DNA: TGCAGTGCCCCCGAGAGCTATGGCTACACCTTC.

This clonotype was counted between two and nine times. The V gene is TRBV7-2, the J gene TRBJ1-4; TRBD1 aligns across 8 bases. Trimming took 0 bases from V and 7 from J; bases not matched to a gene: 7. The germline V gene has CDR1 SGHTA and CDR2 FQGNSA. The CDR3 runs 16 residues. CDR3 sequence reads: CASSLARGRRGEKLFF. CDR3 in DNA: TGTGCCAGCAGCTTAGCCAGGGGGCGCCGAGGTGAAAAACTGTTTTTT. Full variable domain (remainder filled in from reference TRBV7-2 and TRBJ1-4): GAGVSQSPSNKVTEKGKDVELRCDPISGHTALYWYRQSLGQGLEFLIYFQGNSAPDKSGLPSDRFSAERTGGSVSTLTIQRTQQEDSAVYLCASSLARGRRGEKLFFGSGTQLSVL.

The chain joins TRBV28 to TRBJ2-1; TRBD2 matches at 13 bases. CDR1 and CDR2 from the germline V gene are MDHEN and SYDVKM. There are 15 residues in the CDR3. J lost 12 bases, V lost 7 bases, and 12 bases had no gene match. The CDR3 DNA reads TGTGCCAGCACCCATGGGACTAGCGGGGTTCGGGGGCAGTTCTTC. Residues: CASTHGTSGVRGQFF.

The V call is TRBV6-6, the J call TRBJ2-7; no firm D call. The CDR3 consists of 13 residues. Germline values: CDR1 MNHNY, CDR2 SVGAGI (reference sequence). The V and J ends lost 5 bases and 5 bases respectively, with 13 bases between them. The CDR3 DNA follows: TGTGCCAGCAGTAGTCGGTCGAGCGACGAGCAGTACTTC. This sequence encodes CASSSRSSDEQYF.

This clonotype was counted between two and nine times. In nucleotides, the CDR3 is TGTGCCAGCTCACCACCGGGCCCTAGAGAGGCGACTGAAGCTTTCTTT. This encodes CASSPPGPREATEAFF. The rearrangement links TRBV18 to TRBJ1-1, with no clear D. Germline assignment: CDR1 KGHSH and CDR2 LQKENI. The CDR3 loop spans 16 amino acids. V lost 0 bases to trimming and J lost 5 bases, with 16 bases between them.

This clonotype was recorded many times. CDR3 sequence reads: CASSVGPPGLASYEQYF. CDR3 DNA sequence: TGTGCCAGCAGCGTAGGGCCCCCGGGACTAGCATCCTACGAGCAGTACTTC. The gene calls are TRBV9 and TRBJ2-7, with TRBD2 identical over 9 bases. Germline CDR1 reads SGDLS; CDR2 reads YYNGEE. This CDR3 comprises 17 residues. V lost 0 bases and J lost 1; bases outside the gene matches: 8. The full variable domain, its missing parts supplied by reference TRBV9 and TRBJ2-7, is DSGVTQTPKHLITATGQRVTLRCSPRSGDLSVYWYQQSLDQGLQFLIQYYNGEERAKGNILERFSAQQFPDLHSELNLSSLELGDSALYFCASSVGPPGLASYEQYFGPGTRLTVT.

Ten or more counts support this clonotype. The chain recombines TRBV7-9 with TRBJ2-1; 7 bases align to TRBD2. The CDR3 spans 17 residues. J lost 5 bases, V lost 5 bases, and 15 bases had no gene match. From germline, CDR1 is SEHNR and CDR2 FQNEAQ (reference sequence). CDR3 bases: TGTGCCAGCAGCCCTCTACCCAGGAGGGAGGGAAACAATGAGCAGTTCTTC. Translated, it gives CASSPLPRREGNNEQFF.

The chain is built from TRBV24-1 and TRBJ2-4, with TRBD1 matching over 7 bases. Trimming removed 4 bases from V and 8 bases from J; junction bases left unmatched: 4. The CDR3 covers 13 residues. Germline V gives CDR1 KGHDR, CDR2 SFDVKD. CDR3 sequence: CATSEDDRDIQYF. The CDR3 bases are TGTGCCACCAGTGAGGACGACAGGGACATTCAGTACTTC.

CDR3 region: CASRSGRTYEQYF. CDR3 sequence (DNA): TGTGCCAGCAGATCGGGGCGGACCTACGAGCAGTACTTC. This chain joins TRBV2 and TRBJ2-7; either TRBD1 or TRBD2 may fit D (5 bases each). Trimming pared 6 bases from V and 2 bases from J, leaving 11 bases between. This CDR3 region has 13 residues. CDR1 is SNHLY, CDR2 FYNNEI, per germline. The entire variable domain, with the rest obtained from reference TRBV2 and TRBJ2-7, is as follows: EPEVTQTPSHQVTQMGQEVILRCVPISNHLYFYWYRQILGQKVEFLVSFYNNEISEKSEIFDDQFSVERPDGSNFTLKIRSTKLEDSAMYFCASRSGRTYEQYFGPGTRLTVT.

J is TRBJ2-7 and V is TRBV20-1, with TRBD1 identical over 8 bases. Germline lookup yields CDR1 DFQATT and CDR2 SNEGSKA (reference sequence). V was clipped by 3 bases and J by 1 base; unmatched bases: 2. This CDR3 spans 13 amino acids. The CDR3 region has the DNA TGCAGTGCTAGGACAGGGGAATCCTACGAGCAGTACTTC. It translates to CSARTGESYEQYF.